Below are 30 T cell receptor beta chains sequenced from a single sample in a study of CD8 T cells in Susac syndrome. Random hexamers primed reverse transcription of about 0.45 to 1 ug RNA. TCRdb independently ran MiXCR on the immunoSEQ multiplex PCR reads; one entry per CDR3 protein. The data contain approximately 190,000 distinct CDR3 sequences, roughly 94% of them singletons. The sample consisted of CD8+ T cells from PBMCs. The receptor set was obtained from a human donor with Susac syndrome.

The chain joins TRBV5-1 to TRBJ1-4, with D unclear. CDR3 size: 13 residues. Germline V lookup: CDR1 SGHRS, CDR2 YFSETQ. Trimming took off 0 bases at V and 3 bases at J, with 3 bases between the two ends. CDR3 sequence: CASSLESNEKLFF. As DNA, the CDR3 is TGCGCCAGCAGCTTGGAGTCTAATGAAAAACTGTTTTTT.

The gene calls are TRBV7-9 and TRBJ2-7; TRBD2 agrees at 10 bases. The CDR3 has 15 residues. V lost 0 bases, J lost 3 bases, and 2 bases stayed unmatched. From germline, CDR1 is SEHNR and CDR2 FQNEAQ (reference sequence). The chain's CDR3 is CASSLALAGVYEQYF. In DNA form, the CDR3 reads TGTGCCAGCAGCTTAGCCCTAGCGGGGGTCTACGAGCAGTACTTC.

V is TRBV2 and J is TRBJ1-2; no reliable D call. V was cut by 3 bases and J by 4 bases, with 12 bases left in between. CDR3 length: 14 amino acids. Germline V gene lookup returns CDR1 SNHLY and CDR2 FYNNEI. The CDR3, as DNA: TGTGCCAGCAGTGAGACGAACAGTTTCTATGGCTACACCTTC. Translation: CASSETNSFYGYTF.

The chain employs TRBV5-6 and TRBJ2-1; 12 bases map to TRBD2. With 4 bases clipped from V and 7 bases from J, the junction kept 6 bases outside the gene matches. The CDR3 has 15 residues. CDR1 and CDR2 from the germline V gene are SGHDT and YYEEEE. In DNA form, the CDR3 reads TGTGCCAGCAGCACCGGACTAGCGGGGTGGAATGAGCAGTTCTTC. Protein product: CASSTGLAGWNEQFF.

The chain links TRBV4-1 to TRBJ2-7; 12 bases line up with TRBD2. This CDR3 comprises 16 residues. The V and J ends lost 3 bases and 7 bases, in that order; junction bases with no gene match: 10. Germline CDR1 is MGHRA and CDR2 is YSYEKL. The CDR3 spells CASSHPATSGRGEQYF. The CDR3, as DNA: TGCGCCAGCAGCCATCCAGCGACTAGCGGGAGAGGAGAGCAGTACTTC.

This clonotype was seen only once. CDR3 DNA sequence: TGCAGCGTTGAAGCCTCCTACAATGAGCAGTTCTTC. Translation gives CSVEASYNEQFF. The gene calls are TRBV29-1 and TRBJ2-1; D not certain. Germline V gives CDR1 SQVTM, CDR2 ANQGSEA. V was pared by 1 base and J by 0 bases, with 1 base between. The CDR3 consists of 12 residues.

This clonotype is a singleton in its sample. The chain joins TRBV4-1 to TRBJ2-7, with TRBD1 as a possible D gene (5 bases). Germline V CDR1 and CDR2: MGHRA, YSYEKL. This CDR3 has 14 amino acids. Trimming took off 1 base at V and 4 bases at J, with 11 bases between the two ends. CDR3 residues: CASSQVKGVYEQYF. In DNA form, the CDR3 reads TGCGCCAGCAGCCAAGTAAAAGGGGTGTACGAGCAGTACTTC.

CDR3 amino acids: CSVEVGSNTGELFF. CDR3 DNA sequence: TGCAGCGTTGAAGTAGGGAGTAACACCGGGGAGCTGTTTTTT. The gene calls are TRBV29-1 and TRBJ2-2; the D gene is possibly TRBD2 (5 bases). Between the trimmed V and J ends, which lost 1 base and 2 bases, there was a span of 8 bases. Germline V CDR1 and CDR2: SQVTM, ANQGSEA. CDR3 size: 14 residues.

The chain is built from TRBV7-9 and TRBJ1-1; D uncertain. Trimming took off 8 bases at V and 5 bases at J, with 12 bases between the two ends. The CDR3 is 12 amino acids. CDR1 SEHNR and CDR2 FQNEAQ come from the germline V gene (reference sequence). The CDR3 is CASRAGGTEAFF. The DNA of the CDR3 is TGTGCCAGCCGAGCCGGAGGGACTGAAGCTTTCTTT.

This clonotype was recorded only once. The J gene is TRBJ2-1, the V gene TRBV28; a possible D gene is TRBD1 (6 bases). The germline V gene has CDR1 MDHEN and CDR2 SYDVKM. The CDR3 contains 15 residues. The germline V and J ends were trimmed by 1 base and 3 bases, with 10 bases remaining between them. CDR3 nucleotide sequence: TGTGCCAGCAGTTTATCGACGGGACACTACAATGAGCAGTTCTTC. Its protein product is CASSLSTGHYNEQFF.

The V gene is TRBV6-6, the J gene TRBJ2-7; tentatively, D is TRBD1 (6 bases). The CDR3 runs to 14 residues. Germline V gene lookup returns CDR1 MNHNY and CDR2 SVGAGI (reference sequence). The V and J ends lost 7 bases and 2 bases respectively, with 15 bases between them. The CDR3 sequence: CASIGNRETYEQYF. As DNA, the CDR3 is TGTGCCAGCATCGGTAACAGGGAGACCTACGAGCAGTACTTC.

The gene calls are TRBV27 and TRBJ1-1, with D possibly being TRBD1 (5 bases). The germline V and J ends were trimmed by 7 bases and 3 bases, with 12 bases remaining between them. Germline V CDR1 and CDR2: MNHEY, SMNVEV (reference sequence). The CDR3 sequence is 13 residues long. The CDR3 loop is CASTPRGDTEAFF. In DNA, the CDR3 is TGTGCCAGCACCCCCCGGGGGGACACTGAAGCTTTCTTT.

CDR3 amino acids: CASSMLGKGTDTQYF. The CDR3 DNA reads TGTGCCAGTAGTATGTTGGGGAAGGGCACAGATACGCAGTATTTT. This chain links TRBV19 with TRBJ2-3; no clear D gene. The CDR3 has 15 residues. V lost 3 bases, J lost 1 base, and 11 bases lay in between. Germline V gene sequence: CDR1 LNHDA, CDR2 SQIVND (reference sequence).

V gene TRBV7-8 combines with J gene TRBJ2-5, with 7 nucleotides matching TRBD2. This CDR3 is built from 16 residues. Looked up from germline, CDR1 is SGHVS and CDR2 is FQNEAQ. The V gene end was trimmed by 5 bases and the J gene end by 1 base; junction bases not matched to a gene: 10. CDR3 loop: CASSPGASGVQETQYF. In nucleotides, the CDR3 is TGTGCCAGCAGCCCCGGGGCTAGCGGAGTCCAAGAGACCCAGTACTTC.

V gene TRBV19 combines with J gene TRBJ2-1; 10 nucleotides align to TRBD2. From germline, CDR1 is LNHDA and CDR2 SQIVND (reference sequence). The J segment lost 4 bases and the V segment lost 1 base, leaving 4 bases of the junction unmatched. The CDR3 covers 16 residues. CDR3 loop: CASSIVPSGGYNEQFF. The CDR3 region has the DNA TGTGCCAGTAGTATAGTGCCTAGCGGGGGTTACAATGAGCAGTTCTTC.

The J gene is TRBJ1-4, the V gene TRBV7-9, with TRBD1 matching over 11 bases. The length of the CDR3 is 16 residues. Germline CDR1 reads SEHNR; CDR2 reads FQNEAQ (reference sequence). V was pared by 5 bases and J by 7 bases, with 9 bases of the junction left unmatched. In nucleotides, the CDR3 is TGTGCCAGCAGCCTTCCCCGGACAGGGGGCTTTGAAAAACTGTTTTTT. Residues: CASSLPRTGGFEKLFF.

This clonotype was seen a single time. The rearrangement uses TRBV12-3 or TRBV12-4 and TRBJ2-1; D gene ambiguous. V was trimmed by 3 bases and J by 0 bases, leaving 21 bases between them. The CDR3 length is 19 residues. The CDR3 bases are TGTGCCAGCAGTTTCGACACTCCTTCGCAAGGGTTCTCCTACAATGAGCAGTTCTTC. Translation: CASSFDTPSQGFSYNEQFF.

This chain links TRBV3-1 with TRBJ1-1; D remains ambiguous. The CDR3 sequence is 15 residues long. V shed 2 bases and J shed 1 base, with 11 bases lying between them. CDR1 and CDR2 from the germline V gene are LGHDT and YNNKEL (reference sequence). The CDR3 nucleotides are TGTGCCAGCAGCCAATGGCCAGAGGCGAACACTGAAGCTTTCTTT. The encoded protein is CASSQWPEANTEAFF.

The chain joins TRBV7-3 to TRBJ2-1, with 8 bases matching TRBD2. Germline V gene sequence: CDR1 SGHTA, CDR2 FQGTGA. The V and J ends lost 5 bases and 0 bases, in that order; junction bases with no gene match: 6. The CDR3 runs 16 residues. CDR3 DNA: TGTGCCAGCAGCCCCTTAGCGGGACTCTCCTACAATGAGCAGTTCTTC. The encoded protein is CASSPLAGLSYNEQFF.

The rearrangement joins TRBV9 to TRBJ1-1; TRBD1 matches 9 bases. CDR1 and CDR2 (germline): SGDLS, YYNGEE. With 4 bases clipped from V and 4 bases from J, the junction kept 5 bases outside the gene matches. CDR3 length: 14 residues. CDR3 protein: CASSRSDRGTEAFF. CDR3 nucleotide sequence: TGTGCCAGCAGCCGCTCGGACAGGGGCACTGAAGCTTTCTTT.

The chain carries TRBV5-1 and TRBJ2-1, with D tentatively TRBD1 (6 bases). Germline V gives CDR1 SGHRS, CDR2 YFSETQ. The CDR3 is made up of 15 amino acids. Trimming removed 2 bases at V and 3 bases at J, with 12 bases between. The CDR3 is CASSFTQGDYNEQFF. The CDR3 coding sequence is TGCGCCAGCAGCTTCACACAGGGAGACTACAATGAGCAGTTCTTC.

The chain employs TRBV5-1 and TRBJ1-1; D uncertain. CDR1 and CDR2 (germline): SGHRS, YFSETQ. V shed 0 bases and J shed 0 bases, with 9 bases lying between them. This CDR3 region has 15 residues. Here the CDR3 reads CASSLVANLNTEAFF. The CDR3 DNA follows: TGCGCCAGCAGCTTGGTGGCCAACTTGAACACTGAAGCTTTCTTT. Combining the CDR3 with reference TRBV5-1 and TRBJ1-1 gives the whole variable domain KAGVTQTPRYLIKTRGQQVTLSCSPISGHRSVSWYQQTPGQGLQFLFEYFSETQRNKGNFPGRFSGRQFSNSRSEMNVSTLELGDSALYLCASSLVANLNTEAFFGQGTRLTVV.

This clonotype was recorded only once. The chain is built from TRBV15 and TRBJ1-5; no reliable D call. Germline V gene sequence: CDR1 LNHNV, CDR2 YYDKDF (reference sequence). Between the trimmed V and J ends, which lost 0 bases and 1 base, there was a span of 10 bases. CDR3 length: 16 residues. The CDR3 DNA reads as TGTGCCACCAGCAGAGATGGAGGGTTAAGCAATCAGCCCCAGCATTTT. Its protein is CATSRDGGLSNQPQHF.

The gene calls are TRBV9 and TRBJ1-3; no clear D. CDR3 length: 13 amino acids. V lost 3 bases to trimming and J lost 4 bases, with 8 bases between them. Germline V gives CDR1 SGDLS, CDR2 YYNGEE. The CDR3 DNA reads as TGTGCCAGCAGCGACAGTATGGGAAACACCATATATTTT. This translates into CASSDSMGNTIYF.

The chain recombines TRBV20-1 with TRBJ2-1; 9 nucleotides line up with TRBD2. Germline-derived CDR1 and CDR2 are DFQATT and SNEGSKA (reference sequence). Trimming removed 6 bases from V and 8 bases from J; junction bases left unmatched: 14. The CDR3 has 15 amino acids. This CDR3 is CSAAFGTSIRDEQFF. CDR3 DNA sequence: TGCAGTGCGGCTTTTGGGACTAGCATAAGGGATGAGCAGTTCTTC.

J is TRBJ2-7 and V is TRBV11-2, with 10 bases that match TRBD2. The CDR3 totals 16 residues. Germline CDR1 SGHAT, CDR2 FQNNGV. V was pared by 5 bases and J by 2 bases, with 9 bases of the junction left unmatched. The CDR3 nucleotides read TGTGCCAGCAGCCTCGGACTAGCGGTGACCGCCTACGAGCAGTACTTC. As protein: CASSLGLAVTAYEQYF. Filled out from reference TRBV11-2 and TRBJ2-7, the complete variable domain reads EAGVAQSPRYKIIEKRQSVAFWCNPISGHATLYWYQQILGQGPKLLIQFQNNGVVDDSQLPKDRFSAERLKGVDSTLKIQPAKLEDSAVYLCASSLGLAVTAYEQYFGPGTRLTVT.

Only one count was recorded for this clonotype. The chain joins TRBV30 to TRBJ2-5; D uncertain. CDR1 and CDR2 from the germline V gene are GTSNPN and SVGIG (reference sequence). V lost 2 bases and J 9 bases, leaving 13 bases between the germline ends. This CDR3 comprises 12 residues. In DNA form, the CDR3 reads TGTGCCTGGAGTAAGGTCATGGTGCCCCAGTACTTC. This gives the protein CAWSKVMVPQYF.

J is TRBJ2-7 and V is TRBV20-1, with 12 nucleotides matching TRBD2. Trimming took 3 bases from V and 4 from J; bases not matched to a gene: 1. The CDR3 is 13 amino acids. Germline CDR1 and CDR2: DFQATT and SNEGSKA (reference sequence). CDR3 protein: CSARGTSGYEQYF. In nucleotides, the CDR3 is TGCAGTGCTAGGGGGACTAGCGGGTACGAGCAGTACTTC.

V gene TRBV12-3 or TRBV12-4 combines with J gene TRBJ1-5; maybe TRBD1 (5 bases). Deletions cut 1 base from V and 1 base from J, with 11 bases between. The CDR3 totals 16 residues. The CDR3: CASSLGSGASNQPQHF. In DNA form, the CDR3 reads TGTGCCAGCAGTTTAGGATCCGGGGCCAGCAATCAGCCCCAGCATTTT.

The genes are TRBV27 and TRBJ2-7; 14 bases match TRBD2. V shed 3 bases and J 5 bases; nucleotides not matched to a gene: 3. The germline V gene has CDR1 MNHEY and CDR2 SMNVEV (reference sequence). This CDR3 has 15 amino acids. Here the CDR3 reads CASSFGTSGSNEQYF. CDR3 coding DNA: TGTGCCAGCAGTTTCGGGACTAGCGGGAGCAACGAGCAGTACTTC.